What follows describes a single T cell receptor (beta chain). The same CDR3 arises from other DNA sequences in this sample as well. The data belong to a study of blood T cell repertoires in COVID-19. Across the study: Specimens from acute and convalescent COVID-19 originated in the United States, Italy and Spain. Sources were T cells, B-cell-depleted T cells, or PBMCs; the material itself was cDNA or gDNA.

Using immunoSEQ multiplex PCR, the repertoire was profiled, and TCRdb retains in-frame clones only, with some absent. The sample includes 84,000 or so clones, roughly 80% of them seen just once. The CDR3 runs to 16 residues. Germline CDR1 reads MDHEN; CDR2 reads SYDVKM. V shed 3 bases and J 2 bases; nucleotides not matched to a gene: 2. The receptor comes from a woman in her 70s with active or convalescent COVID-19. This chain uses TRBV28 with TRBJ2-5; TRBD2 agrees at 14 bases. The specimen was peripheral blood. CDR3 sequence reads: CASSFGLAGGQETQYF. DNA for the CDR3: TGTGCCAGCAGTTTTGGACTAGCGGGGGGACAAGAGACCCAGTACTTC.